A selection of T cell receptor beta chains follows, all from one sample in a study of human thymus T cells. Measured with immunoSEQ multiplex PCR; TCRdb has only the in-frame clones, and not every one. The sample yields more than 45,000 clones, around 94% seen once. The specimen was blood. The receptors originated from a boy younger than two with a congenital heart defect but otherwise immunologically healthy. Both conserved end residues are part of each CDR3.

v_call: TRBV14; j_call: TRBJ2-4; cdr3_aa: CASSQAIGQIQYF
v_call: TRBV11-1; j_call: TRBJ2-3; cdr3_aa: CASSFSTDTQYF
v_call: TRBV21-1; j_call: TRBJ1-1; cdr3_aa: CASSAYGDRKVGNTEAFF
v_call: TRBV6-6; j_call: TRBJ2-1; cdr3_aa: CASRLLAGDYNEQFF
v_call: TRBV19; j_call: TRBJ2-7; cdr3_aa: CASSISRVHEQYF
v_call: TRBV11-2; j_call: TRBJ2-7; cdr3_aa: CASSSTLYAGGAYEQYF
v_call: TRBV10-3; j_call: TRBJ2-5; cdr3_aa: CAIRGTGRETQYF
v_call: TRBV28; j_call: TRBJ1-3; cdr3_aa: CASSDRNTIYF
v_call: TRBV6-1; j_call: TRBJ2-7; cdr3_aa: CAGGLAGFYEQYF
v_call: TRBV12-5; j_call: TRBJ2-5; cdr3_aa: CASGLGLAGELQETQYF
v_call: TRBV30; j_call: TRBJ1-1; cdr3_aa: CAWSVLVRGTEAFF
v_call: TRBV18; j_call: TRBJ2-7; cdr3_aa: CASSPKFGQGSYEQYF
v_call: TRBV27; j_call: TRBJ2-1; cdr3_aa: CASSLSGSTHNEQFF
v_call: TRBV7-9; j_call: TRBJ2-5; cdr3_aa: CASSVAVRETQYF
v_call: TRBV2; j_call: TRBJ2-7; cdr3_aa: CASSENRLAEPYEQYF
v_call: TRBV5-1; j_call: TRBJ1-4; cdr3_aa: CASSPTGVNEKLFF
v_call: TRBV6-6; j_call: TRBJ2-5; cdr3_aa: CASSYFGGDFQETQYF
v_call: TRBV7-9; j_call: TRBJ2-5; cdr3_aa: CASSLSTAYQETQYF
v_call: TRBV19; j_call: TRBJ2-1; cdr3_aa: CASSIHLGSEQFF
v_call: TRBV4-1; j_call: TRBJ2-3; cdr3_aa: CASSHPTRSDTQYF
v_call: TRBV5-6; j_call: TRBJ1-5; cdr3_aa: CASSWGRSNQPQHF
v_call: TRBV7-2; j_call: TRBJ1-2; cdr3_aa: CASSLATGGHYGYTF
v_call: TRBV6-5; j_call: TRBJ1-1; cdr3_aa: CASSPKELWDTEAFF
v_call: TRBV6-4; j_call: TRBJ2-6; cdr3_aa: CASRQAGANVLTF
v_call: TRBV5-6; j_call: TRBJ1-2; cdr3_aa: CASSLAGTAPYGYTF
v_call: TRBV10-3; j_call: TRBJ2-6; cdr3_aa: CAIQAGGLSGANVLTF
v_call: TRBV30; j_call: TRBJ2-5; cdr3_aa: CAWSPSGGGPQETQYF
v_call: TRBV28; j_call: TRBJ2-5; cdr3_aa: CASSLWTGTSGKETQYF
v_call: TRBV6-5; j_call: TRBJ1-1; cdr3_aa: CASSYSYMMGNTEAFF
v_call: TRBV27; j_call: TRBJ2-3; cdr3_aa: CASSLTHPTDTQYF
v_call: TRBV9; j_call: TRBJ2-1; cdr3_aa: CASSASSGGYNEQFF
v_call: TRBV9; j_call: TRBJ2-1; cdr3_aa: CASSAAGLAITYNEQFF
v_call: TRBV11-2; j_call: TRBJ2-7; cdr3_aa: CASSLESGLSYEQYF
v_call: TRBV20-1; j_call: TRBJ2-4; cdr3_aa: CSAIQKNIQYF
v_call: TRBV27; j_call: TRBJ2-7; cdr3_aa: CASSLSHGYEQYF
v_call: TRBV27; j_call: TRBJ1-5; cdr3_aa: CASPIFPDPANGQPQHF
v_call: TRBV2; j_call: TRBJ2-7; cdr3_aa: CASSVAGIYEQYF
v_call: TRBV2; j_call: TRBJ1-2; cdr3_aa: CASSEGPRWGYTF
v_call: TRBV7-9; j_call: TRBJ2-7; cdr3_aa: CASSRGERSYEQYF
v_call: TRBV7-2; j_call: TRBJ2-7; cdr3_aa: CASSLGRPLEQYF
v_call: TRBV27; j_call: TRBJ1-4; cdr3_aa: CASSRVWGEKLFF
v_call: TRBV5-1; j_call: TRBJ1-1; cdr3_aa: CASSLGVGGEAFF
v_call: TRBV29-1; j_call: TRBJ1-5; cdr3_aa: CSVSGQSNQPQHF
v_call: TRBV2; j_call: TRBJ2-3; cdr3_aa: CASSEGLAGAGTQYF
v_call: TRBV21-1; j_call: TRBJ2-5; cdr3_aa: CASSKWGASGRETQYF
v_call: TRBV28; j_call: TRBJ2-7; cdr3_aa: CASSLQKGSYYEQYF
v_call: TRBV5-4; j_call: TRBJ2-7; cdr3_aa: CASSSRSSYEQYF
v_call: TRBV11-3; j_call: TRBJ2-7; cdr3_aa: CASSLDLWGKGSYEQYF
v_call: TRBV11-3; j_call: TRBJ2-7; cdr3_aa: CASSLVQGLTYEQYF
v_call: TRBV9; j_call: TRBJ1-2; cdr3_aa: CASSVVSPTPNYGYTF
v_call: TRBV10-3; j_call: TRBJ2-1; cdr3_aa: CAITSTGVGRNEQFF
v_call: TRBV6-5; j_call: TRBJ2-5; cdr3_aa: CASSYDREETQYF
v_call: TRBV6-4; j_call: TRBJ1-5; cdr3_aa: CASSEGQGNQPQHF
v_call: TRBV19; j_call: TRBJ2-1; cdr3_aa: CASRRGNEQFF
v_call: TRBV19; j_call: TRBJ2-1; cdr3_aa: CASSIELTSGRWDEQFF
v_call: TRBV2; j_call: TRBJ2-7; cdr3_aa: CASSETGLAGIYEQYF
v_call: TRBV19; j_call: TRBJ1-5; cdr3_aa: CASSWTGEWDQPQHF
v_call: TRBV30; j_call: TRBJ1-1; cdr3_aa: CAWSVSDRGRVMNTEAFF